These 10 T cell receptor beta chains share one sample of origin, sequenced in a study of T-cell reconstitution after alpha-beta-depleted transplantation in children. Unique molecular identifiers featured in how the TCRbeta library was prepared. TCRdb reanalysed the PCR reads using MiXCR and keeps one entry per CDR3 protein. The sample carries around 17,000 distinct CDR3 sequences, approximately 5.1% recorded once. The sample here was PBMCs, taken before TCRalphabeta/CD19-depleted stem cell transplant. These receptors all come from a boy between 10 and 17 years old with acute lymphoblastic leukemia, due to receive a stem cell transplant.

This clonotype was recorded many times. The chain links TRBV5-1 to TRBJ2-3; TRBD1 aligns across 8 bases. There are 16 residues in the CDR3. Trimming at V came to 3 bases and at J to 7 bases, leaving 13 bases not matched to a gene. The germline V gene has CDR1 SGHRS and CDR2 YFSETQ. CDR3 bases: TGCGCCAGCAGCTCACCGACCGACAGGGGTGTATATACGCAGTATTTT. Amino acids: CASSSPTDRGVYTQYF.

In its sample, this clonotype is medium-sized. The rearrangement joins TRBV12-3 or TRBV12-4 to TRBJ2-7; TRBD1 is a possible D gene (6 bases). This CDR3 is built from 14 residues. The V end lost 3 bases, the J end lost 3 bases, and 12 bases lay between the germline ends. In DNA form, the CDR3 reads TGTGCCAGCAGTTTCGCAGGGGCGAACTACGAGCAGTACTTC. It is translated as CASSFAGANYEQYF.

This clonotype has only a few counts. A much larger clone differs by one base, so this may be a read error. The chain uses TRBV12-3 or TRBV12-4 and TRBJ2-7, with a tentative D call TRBD2 (7 bases). V was cut by 6 bases and J by 2 bases, with 17 bases left in between. This CDR3 is built from 15 residues. The CDR3 protein is CASSGEGTWAYEQYF. The CDR3 DNA sequence: TGTGCCAGCAGCGGGGAGGGGACATGGGCCTACGAGCAGTACTTC.

CDR3 in amino acids: CARSSVALPETQYF. The CDR3 region has the DNA TGTGCCAGGAGCTCCGTGGCCCTTCCAGAGACCCAGTACTTC. The chain is built from TRBV4-2 and TRBJ2-5, with D unclear. V was shortened by 9 bases and J by 4 bases, with 18 bases between the two germline ends. Germline-derived CDR1 and CDR2 are LGHNA and YNFKEQ. The CDR3 is 14 amino acids.

The chain recombines TRBV5-5 with TRBJ1-6; D gene unclear. Germline CDR1 SGHKS, CDR2 YYEKEE (reference sequence). Trimming pared 4 bases from V and 9 bases from J, leaving 11 bases between. This CDR3 comprises 13 residues. DNA for the CDR3: TGTGCCAGCAGCCCTGGGCTTCTTTCACCCCTCCACTTT. Protein product: CASSPGLLSPLHF.

This clonotype was counted at least ten times. This rearrangement joins TRBV6-5 to TRBJ1-1; D perhaps matches TRBD1 (5 bases). The CDR3 length is 13 residues. V lost 8 bases to trimming and J lost 3 bases, with 13 bases between them. Germline assignment: CDR1 MNHEY and CDR2 SVGAGI. The CDR3 DNA reads as TGTGCCAGCGATAGGGGATGGGACACTGAAGCTTTCTTT. Amino acid sequence: CASDRGWDTEAFF.

This clonotype has ten or more counts. The V call is TRBV7-2, the J call TRBJ1-5; 7 nucleotides align to TRBD1. There are 15 residues in the CDR3. The V gene end was trimmed by 4 bases and the J gene end by 3 bases; junction bases not matched to a gene: 6. Per germline, CDR1 SGHTA and CDR2 FQGNSA. The CDR3 spells CASSSPDRDNQPQHF. The CDR3 DNA reads as TGTGCCAGCAGCTCCCCCGACAGGGACAATCAGCCCCAGCATTTT.

The sample holds many counts of this clonotype. V gene TRBV2 combines with J gene TRBJ1-5; 7 bases fit TRBD1. The ends lost 2 bases at V and 2 bases at J; junction bases unmatched: 3. CDR1 is SNHLY, CDR2 FYNNEI, per germline. The CDR3 sequence is 15 residues long. In nucleotides, the CDR3 is TGTGCCAGCAGTGAAATCGGGACAGGCAATCAGCCCCAGCATTTT. Its translation is CASSEIGTGNQPQHF.

This clonotype has ten or more counts. The chain carries TRBV20-1 and TRBJ2-6, with TRBD1 identical over 7 bases. Germline V CDR1 and CDR2: DFQATT, SNEGSKA (reference sequence). J gave up 0 bases and V 6 bases, and 5 bases lay outside the gene matches. CDR3 length: 15 amino acids. The CDR3 DNA reads as TGCAGTGCCACAGACAGGGCCTCTGGGGCCAACGTCCTGACTTTC. Protein sequence: CSATDRASGANVLTF.

This clonotype has ten or more counts. The chain combines TRBV20-1 with TRBJ2-5; 10 bases fit TRBD2. The CDR3 consists of 13 residues. The V gene's germline CDR1 is DFQATT and CDR2 SNEGSKA (reference sequence). Unmatched junction bases numbered 3, after V lost 4 bases and J lost 4 bases. CDR3 loop: CSATSGGVETQYF. CDR3 coding DNA: TGCAGTGCTACAAGCGGGGGGGTAGAGACCCAGTACTTC.